Listed here is a single T cell receptor (beta chain). The sample originates from a study of cytomegalovirus exposure and HLA in healthy donors. The study ran its PCR with 60 Vbeta and 13 Jbeta primers. This table comes from immunoSEQ multiplex PCR, and its TCRdb copy is limited to in-frame clones, with some not included. The sample features some 120,000 clones, with 6.5% to 7% in its top ten. The sequenced material came from PBMCs. The receptor was derived from a man in his forties in good health and CMV-seropositive.

The DNA of the CDR3 is TGTGCCAGCAGGTTGCGGGGGAGCAATCAGCCCCAGCATTTT. Protein product: CASRLRGSNQPQHF. J is TRBJ1-5 and V is TRBV28; tentative D call: TRBD1 (5 bases). The CDR3 contains 14 residues. The germline V gene encodes CDR1 MDHEN and CDR2 SYDVKM. Deletions cut 6 bases from V and 1 base from J, with 10 bases between.